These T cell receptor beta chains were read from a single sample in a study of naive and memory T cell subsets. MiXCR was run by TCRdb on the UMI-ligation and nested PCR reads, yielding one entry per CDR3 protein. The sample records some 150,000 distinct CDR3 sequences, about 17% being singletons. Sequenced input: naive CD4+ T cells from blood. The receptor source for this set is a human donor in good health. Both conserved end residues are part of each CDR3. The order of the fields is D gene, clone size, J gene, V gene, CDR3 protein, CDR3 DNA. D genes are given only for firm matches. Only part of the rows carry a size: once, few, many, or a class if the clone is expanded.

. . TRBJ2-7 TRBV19 CASKADYEQYF TGTGCCAGTAAGGCAGATTACGAGCAGTACTTC
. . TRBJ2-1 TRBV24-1 CATSEGGSDEQFF TGTGCCACCAGTGAAGGGGGGAGCGATGAGCAGTTCTTC
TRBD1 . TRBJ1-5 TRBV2 CASSQQGINQPQHF TGTGCCAGCAGTCAACAGGGGATCAATCAGCCCCAGCATTTT
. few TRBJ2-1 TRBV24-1 CATSDLADKQTYNEQFF TGTGCCACCAGTGATCTGGCAGACAAACAAACCTACAATGAGCAGTTCTTC
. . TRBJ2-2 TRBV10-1 CASSEDVSGELFF TGCGCCAGCAGTGAGGACGTTTCCGGGGAGCTGTTTTTT
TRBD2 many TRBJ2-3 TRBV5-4 CASSGRGLAGGQDTQYF TGTGCCAGCAGCGGACGAGGACTAGCGGGAGGACAAGATACGCAGTATTTT
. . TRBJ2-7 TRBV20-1 CSASWQGREQYF TGCAGTGCTAGTTGGCAGGGGCGCGAGCAGTACTTC
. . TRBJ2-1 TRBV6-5 CASSFDYAFSYNEQFF TGTGCCAGCAGTTTCGACTATGCGTTCTCCTACAATGAGCAGTTCTTC
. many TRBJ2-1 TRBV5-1 CASSLYNEQFF TGTGCCAGCAGCCTCTACAATGAGCAGTTCTTC
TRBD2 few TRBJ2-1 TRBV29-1 CSVGGGRALYNEQFF TGCAGCGTGGGGGGCGGGAGGGCCTTGTACAATGAGCAGTTCTTC
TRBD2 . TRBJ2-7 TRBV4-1 CASSHGPGLAAYEQYF TGCGCCAGCAGCCACGGGCCGGGACTAGCAGCCTACGAGCAGTACTTC
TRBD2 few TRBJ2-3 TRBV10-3 CAISGTSGFTTDTQYF TGTGCCATCAGTGGGACTAGCGGCTTTACCACAGATACGCAGTATTTT
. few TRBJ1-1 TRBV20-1 CSALREGLNTEAFF TGCAGTGCTCTGAGGGAAGGATTGAACACTGAAGCTTTCTTT
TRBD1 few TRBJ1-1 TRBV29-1 CSVEGGGQLNTEAFF TGCAGCGTTGAAGGCGGGGGACAGTTGAACACTGAAGCTTTCTTT
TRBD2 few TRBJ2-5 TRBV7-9 CASSSKAGVFQETQYF TGTGCCAGCAGCTCAAAAGCGGGAGTGTTCCAAGAGACCCAGTACTTC
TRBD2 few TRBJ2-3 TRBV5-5 CASSLSRDYTDTQYF TGTGCCAGCAGCCTCTCCCGGGACTACACAGATACGCAGTATTTT
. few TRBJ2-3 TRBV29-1 CSVEAGDSTDTQYF TGCAGCGTTGAAGCAGGGGACAGCACAGATACGCAGTATTTT
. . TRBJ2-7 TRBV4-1 CASSPGGGDSYEQYF TGCGCCAGCAGCCCCGGTGGGGGAGACTCCTACGAGCAGTACTTC